The 29 T cell receptor beta chains reported below all come from one sample, sequenced in a study of shared clonotypes between healthy human individuals. This table comes from immunoSEQ multiplex PCR, and its TCRdb copy is limited to in-frame clones, with some not included. The table has 2 million to 3 million clones, over 85% seen once; the top ten hold about 0.39%. Sequenced material: naive CD4+ T cells from PBMCs. Sample subset: CD45RA+ positively selected. These receptors were collected from a man between 18 and 35 years old in good health. Some clones in this sample may be carry-over from other donors' samples.

The chain is built from TRBV5-4 and TRBJ1-1; 11 positions match TRBD1. J gave up 8 bases and V 4 bases, and 10 bases lay outside the gene matches. This CDR3 has 15 residues. Germline V gene sequence: CDR1 SGHNT, CDR2 YYREEE (reference sequence). DNA of the CDR3: TGTGCCAGCAGCGAGGTAGGACAGGGGGCCGGCGAAGCTTTCTTT. As protein: CASSEVGQGAGEAFF.

The rearrangement joins TRBV7-8 to TRBJ2-7; 7 nucleotides match TRBD2. CDR3 size: 15 residues. CDR1 is SGHVS, CDR2 FQNEAQ, per germline. Trimming took 4 bases from V and 0 from J; bases not matched to a gene: 6. CDR3 region: CASSWGGPSSYEQYF. CDR3 DNA sequence: TGTGCCAGCAGCTGGGGAGGGCCTTCCTCCTACGAGCAGTACTTC.

This rearrangement joins TRBV11-2 to TRBJ2-3, with 7 positions matching TRBD2. This CDR3 has 15 residues. Germline lookup yields CDR1 SGHAT and CDR2 FQNNGV. J lost 5 bases, V lost 5 bases, and 10 bases had no gene match. The CDR3 sequence is CASSVKAGRGDTQYF. CDR3 DNA sequence: TGTGCCAGCAGCGTTAAAGCGGGAAGGGGAGATACGCAGTATTTT.

The CDR3 DNA is TGTGCCAGCACCCTGGGGGGACTAGCGGGAGGGATCTCCTACGAGCAGTACTTC. This sequence encodes CASTLGGLAGGISYEQYF. The chain has TRBV5-4 and TRBJ2-7, with 16 bases aligning to TRBD2. The ends lost 6 bases at V and 0 bases at J; junction bases unmatched: 9. This CDR3 is 18 amino acids long. Germline V CDR1 and CDR2: SGHNT, YYREEE (reference sequence).

V usage is TRBV2 and J usage is TRBJ2-7; 9 bases are shared with TRBD2. Germline V gene sequence: CDR1 SNHLY, CDR2 FYNNEI. V shed 8 bases and J 4 bases; nucleotides not matched to a gene: 6. CDR3 length: 13 amino acids. CDR3 bases: TGTGCCAGCGTCGGTACTAGCGGGTACGAGCAGTACTTC. Amino acids: CASVGTSGYEQYF.

The rearrangement joins TRBV19 to TRBJ2-7; 10 nucleotides align to TRBD2. Germline V gives CDR1 LNHDA, CDR2 SQIVND (reference sequence). CDR3 length: 16 residues. The J segment lost 5 bases and the V segment lost 1 base, leaving 8 bases of the junction unmatched. The CDR3 spells CASSIVGLAGDNEQYF. CDR3 nucleotides: TGTGCCAGTAGTATAGTGGGTCTAGCGGGAGACAACGAGCAGTACTTC.

The gene calls are TRBV7-9 and TRBJ2-2; the D gene is possibly TRBD1 (6 bases). Germline CDR1 and CDR2: SEHNR and FQNEAQ (reference sequence). This CDR3 is 15 amino acids long. V gave up 6 bases and J gave up 1 base, with 12 bases separating them. CDR3 sequence: CASRPLGGNTGELFF. As DNA, the CDR3 is TGTGCCAGCAGACCCCTAGGGGGGAACACCGGGGAGCTGTTTTTT.

The rearrangement uses TRBV30 and TRBJ1-5, with a possible D match to TRBD1 (6 bases). The CDR3 has 13 residues. Germline CDR1 reads GTSNPN; CDR2 reads SVGIG (reference sequence). Trimming took 2 bases from V and 7 from J, leaving 12 bases between them. CDR3: CAWSTGLGQPQHF. As DNA, the CDR3 is TGTGCCTGGAGTACAGGGCTAGGACAGCCCCAGCATTTT. The whole variable domain, remainder taken from reference TRBV30 and TRBJ1-5, is SQTIHQWPATLVQPVGSPLSLECTVEGTSNPNLYWYRQAAGRGLQLLFYSVGIGQISSEVPQNLSASRPQDRQFILSSKKLLLSDSGFYLCAWSTGLGQPQHFGDGTRLSIL.

This clone was detected a few times. The V gene is TRBV7-3, the J gene TRBJ1-1; a possible D gene is TRBD1 (6 bases). The germline gives CDR1 SGHTA, CDR2 FQGTGA. This CDR3 comprises 14 residues. Trimming took 0 bases from V and 7 from J, leaving 12 bases between them. In DNA form, the CDR3 reads TGTGCCAGCAGCTTAACTGGGACGACAGGTGAAGCTTTCTTT. It translates to CASSLTGTTGEAFF. The full variable domain, completed using reference TRBV7-3 and TRBJ1-1, is GAGVSQTPSNKVTEKGKYVELRCDPISGHTALYWYRQSLGQGPEFLIYFQGTGAADDSGLPNDRFFAVRPEGSVSTLKIQRTERGDSAVYLCASSLTGTTGEAFFGQGTRLTVV.

The chain carries TRBV9 and TRBJ1-4, with TRBD1 matching 7 bases. V gave up 4 bases and J gave up 6 bases; unmatched junction bases: 9. The CDR3 contains 15 residues. The germline V gene encodes CDR1 SGDLS and CDR2 YYNGEE. CDR3 coding DNA: TGTGCCAGCAGCCCCCAGACAGGGTTTGATGAAAAACTGTTTTTT. It translates to CASSPQTGFDEKLFF.

Regarding this clone: The sample holds other DNA sequences that translate to the same CDR3. The chain is built from TRBV7-9 and TRBJ2-7, with 7 bases that match TRBD2. V lost 0 bases to trimming and J lost 0 bases; unmatched junction nucleotides: 2. CDR3 size: 15 residues. Germline loops: CDR1 SEHNR, CDR2 FQNEAQ (reference sequence). This CDR3 is CASSLAGGRSYEQYF. As DNA, the CDR3 is TGTGCCAGCAGCTTAGCGGGAGGGCGCTCCTACGAGCAGTACTTC.

The genes are TRBV11-3 and TRBJ2-7; D remains unclear. Germline CDR1 SGHNT, CDR2 YENEEA. Trimming took 5 bases from V and 4 from J, leaving 15 bases between them. The CDR3 runs 14 residues. The DNA for the CDR3 is TGTGCCAGCAGCCTGGGTCCACGAGGTTACGAGCAGTACTTC. Translating it yields CASSLGPRGYEQYF.

This chain connects TRBV28 to TRBJ2-2; D is possibly TRBD1 or TRBD2 (5 bases each). Germline CDR1 and CDR2: MDHEN and SYDVKM. V lost 6 bases, J lost 1 base, and 24 bases lay in between. There are 19 residues in the CDR3. CDR3 in DNA: TGTGCCAGCAGCCGTGGGGCCTTAGCGCACCTCTTGAACACCGGGGAGCTGTTTTTT. Translating it yields CASSRGALAHLLNTGELFF.

The chain combines TRBV6-1 with TRBJ2-1; D remains ambiguous. V was cut by 2 bases and J by 8 bases, with 19 bases left in between. Germline V gene lookup returns CDR1 MNHNS and CDR2 SASEGT. The CDR3 has 16 amino acids. CDR3 sequence: CASSESWSHPGDEQFF. The CDR3 nucleotides read TGTGCCAGCAGTGAATCCTGGAGCCATCCCGGCGATGAGCAGTTCTTC.

V usage is TRBV27 and J usage is TRBJ2-3; possibly TRBD2 for D (6 bases). Trimming stripped 1 base from V and 3 bases from J, with 20 bases between. The CDR3 sequence is 18 residues long. CDR1 MNHEY and CDR2 SMNVEV come from the germline V gene (reference sequence). The CDR3 DNA follows: TGTGCCAGCAGTTTATTACCACCACCATGGGAGGTTACAGATACGCAGTATTTT. This sequence encodes CASSLLPPPWEVTDTQYF.

The chain couples TRBV29-1 to TRBJ2-1; 11 positions match TRBD2. CDR3 size: 14 residues. CDR1 and CDR2 (germline): SQVTM, ANQGSEA. Unmatched junction bases numbered 5, after V lost 4 bases and J lost 6 bases. The CDR3 is CSVGLLAGANEQFF. The CDR3 nucleotides are TGCAGCGTTGGTTTACTAGCGGGAGCCAATGAGCAGTTCTTC.

The chain joins TRBV2 to TRBJ2-7; 9 bases are a match to TRBD2. From germline, CDR1 is SNHLY and CDR2 FYNNEI. The V and J ends lost 0 bases and 6 bases, in that order; junction bases with no gene match: 3. The CDR3 totals 14 residues. CDR3 in amino acids: CASSEARGGTEQYF. The CDR3, as DNA: TGTGCCAGCAGTGAAGCGCGGGGGGGTACCGAGCAGTACTTC.

The gene calls are TRBV5-1 and TRBJ2-7, with D possibly TRBD1 on 7 matching bases. V dropped 4 bases and J dropped 6 bases, with 26 bases sitting between them. Germline lookup yields CDR1 SGHRS and CDR2 YFSETQ. The length of the CDR3 is 17 residues. DNA of the CDR3: TGCGCCAGCAGCACGTTGGCCGCCACAGGGGTCGGGGGCGAGCAGTACTTC. It codes for CASSTLAATGVGGEQYF.

The chain uses TRBV5-4 and TRBJ2-7, with a weak D call TRBD2 (7 bases). Germline V gene data show CDR1 as SGHNT and CDR2 as YYREEE (reference sequence). The CDR3 is 12 amino acids. Trimming shortened V by 10 bases and J by 2 bases, and 13 bases separated the two germline ends. CDR3 sequence (DNA): TGTGCCGTGGAGGGGGGGGCCTACGAGCAGTACTTC. This codes for CAVEGGAYEQYF.

V is TRBV7-9 and J is TRBJ1-1, with D possibly TRBD1 on 6 matching bases. Germline-derived CDR1 and CDR2 are SEHNR and FQNEAQ (reference sequence). The CDR3 runs 17 residues. The V end lost 4 bases, the J end lost 1 base, and 19 bases lay between the germline ends. The CDR3 is CASSSTRDTPENTEAFF. DNA of the CDR3: TGTGCCAGCAGCTCGACCCGGGACACCCCGGAGAACACTGAAGCTTTCTTT.

This sequence joins TRBV30 and TRBJ2-1; 8 nucleotides match TRBD2. Germline lookup yields CDR1 GTSNPN and CDR2 SVGIG (reference sequence). J was trimmed by 2 bases and V by 4 bases; bases with no gene match: 13. This CDR3 comprises 17 residues. Here the CDR3 reads CAWNRPRRREAYNEQFF. The CDR3, as DNA: TGTGCCTGGAACCGCCCACGGAGGCGGGAGGCCTACAATGAGCAGTTCTTC. The full variable domain, with the rest looked up from reference TRBV30 and TRBJ2-1, is SQTIHQWPATLVQPVGSPLSLECTVEGTSNPNLYWYRQAAGRGLQLLFYSVGIGQISSEVPQNLSASRPQDRQFILSSKKLLLSDSGFYLCAWNRPRRREAYNEQFFGPGTRLTVL.

The CDR3 here is CASSPPSGPGQGLYTIYF. The CDR3 coding sequence is TGTGCCAGCAGCCCCCCCTCTGGACCGGGACAGGGGTTATACACCATATATTTT. The chain links TRBV7-9 to TRBJ1-3, with TRBD1 matching 10 bases. The germline gives CDR1 SEHNR, CDR2 FQNEAQ (reference sequence). J gave up 8 bases and V 5 bases, and 18 bases lay outside the gene matches. The CDR3 covers 18 residues.

The chain employs TRBV10-1 and TRBJ2-5; 13 nucleotides match TRBD2. With 4 bases clipped from V and 0 bases from J, the junction kept 2 bases outside the gene matches. The CDR3 has 16 residues. Germline CDR1 is WNHNN and CDR2 is SYGVQD (reference sequence). This CDR3 is CASSVGLAGHQETQYF. In DNA, the CDR3 is TGCGCCAGCAGTGTGGGACTAGCGGGGCACCAAGAGACCCAGTACTTC.

This clone has just one count. V is TRBV11-1 and J is TRBJ2-7, with D perhaps matching TRBD2 (6 bases). Germline V gene lookup returns CDR1 SGHAT and CDR2 FQDESV (reference sequence). V lost 2 bases to trimming and J lost 6 bases, with 14 bases between them. CDR3 length: 14 amino acids. In DNA, the CDR3 is TGTGCCAGCAGCTTATGGGGCGGGGCTGGCGAGCAGTACTTC. This codes for CASSLWGGAGEQYF. The entire variable domain, with the rest obtained from reference TRBV11-1 and TRBJ2-7, is as follows: EAEVAQSPRYKITEKSQAVAFWCDPISGHATLYWYRQILGQGPELLVQFQDESVVDDSQLPKDRFSAERLKGVDSTLKIQPAELGDSAMYLCASSLWGGAGEQYFGPGTRLTVT.

This chain uses TRBV2 with TRBJ2-2; D is perhaps TRBD1 (6 bases). This CDR3 region has 11 residues. CDR1 and CDR2 from the germline V gene are SNHLY and FYNNEI. Between the trimmed V and J ends, which lost 10 bases and 4 bases, there was a span of 7 bases. DNA for the CDR3: TGTGCCACAGGGGTCACCGGGGAGCTGTTTTTT. Translation gives CATGVTGELFF.

The chain employs TRBV5-4 and TRBJ1-4; 7 bases map to TRBD1. CDR1 SGHNT and CDR2 YYREEE come from the germline V gene (reference sequence). This CDR3 is built from 14 residues. V was pared by 0 bases and J by 8 bases, with 4 bases of the junction left unmatched. The CDR3 here is CASSLGGQAEKLFF. Here the CDR3 DNA reads TGTGCCAGCAGCTTGGGAGGACAGGCCGAAAAACTGTTTTTT.

V gene TRBV5-4 combines with J gene TRBJ1-2; 7 bases match TRBD1. J gave up 4 bases and V 2 bases, and 5 bases lay outside the gene matches. Germline V gene lookup returns CDR1 SGHNT and CDR2 YYREEE (reference sequence). This CDR3 comprises 14 residues. Here the CDR3 DNA reads TGTGCCAGCAGCTTCTGGGACAGACTCTATGGCTACACCTTC. This codes for CASSFWDRLYGYTF.

A single count supports this clone. Additional DNA sequences in this sample encode the identical CDR3. The genes are TRBV5-1 and TRBJ1-3, with D unclear. The CDR3 is 13 amino acids. The V end was cut by 4 bases, the J end by 2 bases, with 7 bases between. Germline V gene lookup returns CDR1 SGHRS and CDR2 YFSETQ. This CDR3 reads CASSPDPGNTIYF. The CDR3 nucleotides are TGCGCCAGCAGCCCTGACCCTGGAAACACCATATATTTT. The complete variable domain, with remaining parts taken from reference TRBV5-1 and TRBJ1-3, reads KAGVTQTPRYLIKTRGQQVTLSCSPISGHRSVSWYQQTPGQGLQFLFEYFSETQRNKGNFPGRFSGRQFSNSRSEMNVSTLELGDSALYLCASSPDPGNTIYFGEGSWLTVV.

This chain connects TRBV28 to TRBJ2-7; 8 bases fit TRBD1. The ends lost 5 bases at V and 1 base at J; junction bases unmatched: 4. This CDR3 comprises 14 residues. Germline values: CDR1 MDHEN, CDR2 SYDVKM. The CDR3 protein is CASSRTGRSYEQYF. In DNA form, the CDR3 reads TGTGCCAGCAGTCGGACAGGGAGGTCCTACGAGCAGTACTTC.